Listed here are 23 T cell receptor beta chains from one sample, sequenced in a study of breast tumors, draining lymph nodes, adjacent tissues. TCRdb analysed the multiplex PCR reads with MiXCR anew, one entry per CDR3 protein. In the table there are around 170,000 distinct CDR3 sequences, about 30% of which are singletons. Samples came from axillary lymph nodes draining the breast cancer. The specimen sequenced was axillary lymph node tissue. The receptors shown here come from a female donor with breast cancer. Some clones in this sample may be carry-over from other donors' samples.

This chain links TRBV6-4 with TRBJ1-1; a weak D match, TRBD1 (5 bases). The V end was cut by 6 bases, the J end by 1 base, with 12 bases between. CDR1 is MRHNA, CDR2 SNTAGT, per germline. This CDR3 is built from 14 residues. This CDR3 is CASSPGPENTEAFF. As DNA, the CDR3 is TGTGCCAGCAGCCCGGGACCGGAGAACACTGAAGCTTTCTTT.

This clonotype was seen at least ten times. V usage is TRBV12-5 and J usage is TRBJ2-5, with unresolved D. Germline V gene data show CDR1 as LGHNT and CDR2 as FRNRAP. V dropped 3 bases and J dropped 5 bases, with 4 bases sitting between them. This CDR3 spans 11 amino acids. Written as DNA, the CDR3 is TGTGCTAGTGGTTTCGGTGAGACCCAGTACTTC. Translating gives CASGFGETQYF.

The V call is TRBV20-1, the J call TRBJ1-1; D remains ambiguous. V dropped 2 bases and J dropped 0 bases, with 10 bases sitting between them. This CDR3 contains 14 residues. Germline loops: CDR1 DFQATT, CDR2 SNEGSKA (reference sequence). CDR3 sequence reads: CSARSQTLNTEAFF. The CDR3 nucleotides read TGCAGTGCTAGATCGCAGACCTTGAACACTGAAGCTTTCTTT.

This clonotype was counted ten times or more. The chain uses TRBV7-3 and TRBJ2-2, with 9 bases matching TRBD2. CDR1 SGHTA and CDR2 FQGTGA come from the germline V gene. V was clipped by 5 bases and J by 7 bases; unmatched bases: 5. This CDR3 is built from 14 residues. CDR3 region: CASSQIAGDGELFF. The CDR3 nucleotides read TGTGCCAGCAGCCAAATAGCGGGAGACGGGGAGCTGTTTTTT. Using reference TRBV7-3 and TRBJ2-2 for the parts outside the CDR3, the full variable domain is GAGVSQTPSNKVTEKGKYVELRCDPISGHTALYWYRQSLGQGPEFLIYFQGTGAADDSGLPNDRFFAVRPEGSVSTLKIQRTERGDSAVYLCASSQIAGDGELFFGEGSRLTVL.

J is TRBJ2-7 and V is TRBV13, with TRBD1 matching 9 bases. The CDR3 runs to 16 residues. V lost 4 bases and J lost 1; bases outside the gene matches: 8. The germline gives CDR1 PRHDT, CDR2 FYEKMQ (reference sequence). CDR3 bases: TGTGCCAGCAGCTCCTCCGGGACAGGGTTTTCCTACGAGCAGTACTTC. Translated: CASSSSGTGFSYEQYF.

On this clonotype itself: A clone one base away is much larger, so this may be a read error. This rearrangement joins TRBV19 to TRBJ2-1; 7 nucleotides match TRBD2. CDR1 is LNHDA, CDR2 SQIVND, per germline (reference sequence). The CDR3 totals 14 residues. In nucleotides, the CDR3 is TGTGCTTCGCGTAGGGAGGGGAGTGGCAATGAGCAGTTCTTC. Amino acid sequence: CASRREGSGNEQFF.

The gene calls are TRBV2 and TRBJ1-5; TRBD1 might be the D (5 bases). Germline V CDR1 and CDR2: SNHLY, FYNNEI. Trimming pared 6 bases from V and 5 bases from J, leaving 26 bases between. The CDR3 runs to 18 residues. The CDR3 coding sequence is TGTGCCAGCAGGACCCACCAACTAGCGGGGGTATTGGATCAGCCCCAGCATTTT. It encodes CASRTHQLAGVLDQPQHF.

This clonotype was seen many times. The rearrangement uses TRBV30 and TRBJ2-7, with D unresolved. Germline CDR1 and CDR2: GTSNPN and SVGIG (reference sequence). V was clipped by 3 bases and J by 5 bases, with 8 bases between them. CDR3 size: 11 residues. The CDR3 loop is CAWRNVHEQYF. In nucleotides, the CDR3 is TGTGCCTGGAGAAATGTCCACGAGCAGTACTTC.

V gene TRBV24-1 combines with J gene TRBJ1-3, with a weak D call TRBD1 (5 bases). The germline V gene has CDR1 KGHDR and CDR2 SFDVKD. There are 19 residues in the CDR3. Trimming stripped 3 bases from V and 4 bases from J, with 24 bases between. CDR3 bases: TGTGCCACCAGTGATGCGCTAGCGGGGGTGAATCCAGTGGGAAACACCATATATTTT. This translates into CATSDALAGVNPVGNTIYF.

Many counts were recorded for this clonotype. The V and J genes are TRBV4-1 and TRBJ2-7; D may be TRBD2 (6 bases). The germline V gene encodes CDR1 MGHRA and CDR2 YSYEKL. The ends were cut back, 5 bases at V and 2 bases at J, with 10 bases in the middle. The CDR3 loop spans 13 amino acids. The CDR3 nucleotides read TGCGCCAGCAGCTGGGGGGAAACCTACGAGCAGTACTTC. Protein: CASSWGETYEQYF.

This clonotype was counted at least ten times. The chain uses TRBV5-8 and TRBJ1-2, with a possible D match to TRBD1 (5 bases). V lost 4 bases and J 3 bases, leaving 7 bases between the germline ends. CDR1 is SGHTS and CDR2 is YDEGEE in the germline V gene. This CDR3 has 12 residues. CDR3: CASSGAYYGYTF. In nucleotides, the CDR3 is TGTGCCAGCAGCGGGGCCTACTATGGCTACACCTTC.

Many counts were recorded for this clonotype. V usage is TRBV5-1 and J usage is TRBJ1-2; tentatively, D is TRBD1 (6 bases). The CDR3 loop spans 14 amino acids. The germline gives CDR1 SGHRS, CDR2 YFSETQ. The V and J ends lost 7 bases and 1 base respectively, with 14 bases between them. CDR3 sequence: CASAKGGDNYGYTF. Here the CDR3 DNA reads TGCGCCAGCGCAAAGGGGGGGGATAACTATGGCTACACCTTC.

This clonotype has ten or more counts. The junction departs from germline at one end; a sequencing error may be responsible. The DNA for the CDR3 is TGTGCCAACAGCTCCCTTGGGGGGCAGTTAGAGACCCAGTACTTC. It translates to CANSSLGGQLETQYF. V is TRBV5-8 and J is TRBJ2-5; D could derive from TRBD1 or TRBD2 (6 bases each). Germline V gene lookup returns CDR1 SGHTS and CDR2 YDEGEE. CDR3 length: 15 amino acids.

This clonotype was observed many times. The chain links TRBV20-1 to TRBJ2-1; 9 bases agree with TRBD2. J was trimmed by 10 bases and V by 3 bases; bases with no gene match: 19. The germline V gene encodes CDR1 DFQATT and CDR2 SNEGSKA (reference sequence). CDR3 length: 17 amino acids. This chain's CDR3 is CSARLGLSGRSWGEQFF. In nucleotides, the CDR3 is TGCAGTGCTAGGCTTGGATTGAGCGGGAGGAGCTGGGGGGAGCAGTTCTTC.

This clonotype has a handful of counts. This chain uses TRBV29-1 with TRBJ1-4; D is undetermined. This CDR3 region has 17 residues. Germline V gene data show CDR1 as SQVTM and CDR2 as ANQGSEA. Deletions cut 0 bases from V and 2 bases from J, with 16 bases between. The CDR3 DNA follows: TGCAGCGTTGAAGATCCGGGTCTATTTGGCACTAATGAAAAACTGTTTTTT. It specifies CSVEDPGLFGTNEKLFF.

There are many counts of this clonotype. The chain joins TRBV5-1 to TRBJ2-6; TRBD1 matches at 8 bases. This CDR3 contains 16 residues. Germline values: CDR1 SGHRS, CDR2 YFSETQ. Trimming removed 2 bases from V and 0 bases from J; junction bases left unmatched: 1. The CDR3 loop reads CASSFTGGSGANVLTF. The CDR3 DNA is TGCGCCAGCAGCTTCACAGGGGGCTCTGGGGCCAACGTCCTGACTTTC.

This clonotype was seen many times. The chain links TRBV12-3 or TRBV12-4 to TRBJ2-5; 11 positions agree with TRBD2. Germline trimming cut 5 bases from V and 5 bases from J; bases unmatched to any gene: 4. This CDR3 has 14 residues. The CDR3 is CASSLSGRGETQYF. As DNA, the CDR3 is TGTGCCAGCAGTCTTAGCGGGAGGGGGGAGACCCAGTACTTC.

The rearrangement uses TRBV19 and TRBJ2-1; possibly TRBD2 for D (6 bases). The germline V gene has CDR1 LNHDA and CDR2 SQIVND (reference sequence). The V end was cut by 4 bases, the J end by 6 bases, with 10 bases between. This CDR3 region has 13 residues. The CDR3 region has the DNA TGTGCCAGTAGTAGGGTGGGGGGCAATGAGCAGTTCTTC. As protein: CASSRVGGNEQFF.

The genes are TRBV3-1 and TRBJ2-1, with D uncertain. CDR1 and CDR2 from the germline V gene are LGHDT and YNNKEL (reference sequence). The CDR3 totals 11 residues. V was shortened by 0 bases and J by 7 bases, with 1 base between the two germline ends. The DNA of the CDR3 is TGTGCCAGCAGCCAAGATAATGAGCAGTTCTTC. It translates to CASSQDNEQFF.

This clonotype was seen at least ten times. The chain recombines TRBV7-9 with TRBJ2-5; a weak D match, TRBD2 (7 bases). CDR1 SEHNR and CDR2 FQNEAQ come from the germline V gene (reference sequence). This CDR3 has 14 amino acids. Trimming cost V 3 bases and J 3 bases, with 11 bases left between them. CDR3 in DNA: TGTGCCAGCAGCTTGGGGGGGCGGGAAGAGACCCAGTACTTC. Translated, it gives CASSLGGREETQYF.

As DNA, the CDR3 is TGTGCCAAAGTGGGGAAGGCTAATGAAAAACTGTTTTTT. It is translated as CAKVGKANEKLFF. The J gene is TRBJ1-4, the V gene TRBV15, with D unclear. The V end was cut by 10 bases, the J end by 3 bases, with 12 bases between. This CDR3 spans 13 amino acids. The germline V gene has CDR1 LNHNV and CDR2 YYDKDF (reference sequence).

Comments on this clonotype: Likely a read error: the CDR3 ends without its conserved phenylalanine or tryptophan. The limits of the CDR3 on the DNA are not certain, so only TCRdb's listed CDR3 is given. The chain is built from TRBV2 and TRBJ1-1; TRBD1, the D gene given by the table, was not confirmed from the DNA. A total of 11 residues make up the CDR3, ends included. Germline V gene sequence: CDR1 SNHLY, CDR2 FYNNEI. The CDR3 sequence is CASSVSQGLIL.

This clonotype has ten or more counts. The rearrangement links TRBV19 to TRBJ2-5; perhaps TRBD1 as D (5 bases). CDR1 and CDR2 from the germline V gene are LNHDA and SQIVND (reference sequence). The V and J ends lost 0 bases and 1 base respectively, with 9 bases between them. The length of the CDR3 is 15 residues. The CDR3 DNA sequence: TGTGCCAGTAGTATAGACAGGACAAGCCAAGAGACCCAGTACTTC. Residues: CASSIDRTSQETQYF.